This TCR beta chain was recorded in a study of glioma-infiltrating T cells after dendritic cell vaccination. Findings of the study overall: The cohort had few patients with full blood and tumor sets.

V was clipped by 5 bases and J by 3 bases; unmatched bases: 10. CDR1 is SGHRS and CDR2 is YFSETQ in the germline V gene. This CDR3 contains 16 residues. TCRdb's copy holds only in-frame clones and misses some; the assay was immunoSEQ multiplex PCR. The repertoire holds tens of thousands of clones, with around 85% as singletons. As to time point: after dendritic cell vaccination, including at tumor progression/relapse. As regards this clone: Its antigen is unidentified.

The chain uses TRBV5-1 and TRBJ2-3; TRBD2 matches at 9 bases. This sequence originates from a human donor with glioblastoma. The sequencing here drew on blood, taken after dendritic cell vaccination. The CDR3 reads CASRLAGLAGTDTQYF. The CDR3 DNA reads as TGCGCCAGCAGACTTGCGGGACTAGCTGGGACAGATACGCAGTATTTT.